This T cell receptor beta chain was recorded in a study of Tregs in tolerant kidney transplant recipients. The V segment lost 5 bases and the J segment 5 bases; nucleotides outside the gene matches: 8. CDR1 is SGHTA, CDR2 FQGNSA, per germline. The CDR3 spans 14 residues. General study findings and limits: Expanding Tregs on activated donor B cells appeared to best identify donor-specific TCRbeta clones.

Unstimulated Tregs (CD4+CD25+CD127-) and CD4+CD25- non-Tregs were sorted from PBMCs. TCRdb's copy holds only in-frame clones and misses some; the assay was immunoSEQ multiplex PCR. The sample carries approximately 43,000 clones, 75% to 95% recorded once. About this clone: Its antigen is unidentified.

The material sequenced was Tregs from blood. The sequence was obtained from a human donor in good health. The chain joins TRBV7-2 to TRBJ1-2, with 7 bases lining up with TRBD1. CDR3 nucleotides: TGTGCCAGCAGCGCTGACAGGGTATATTATGGCTACACCTTC. Its translation is CASSADRVYYGYTF.